The clone carrying this T cell receptor beta chain was found once. Its specificity is not known. Run at survey level, the immunoSEQ assay was version v3.0. TCRdb's copy holds only in-frame clones and misses some; the assay was immunoSEQ multiplex PCR. Of some 18,000 clones in the sample, 79% were seen once. Every specimen provided roughly 1-10 million cryopreserved PBMC before DNA extraction took place. The data derive from a study of long-term antiretroviral therapy in people with HIV. Study observations and caveats: An increase in diversity followed ART, yet levels stayed below transplant donor controls.

V was shortened by 1 base and J by 1 base, with 9 bases between the two germline ends. This CDR3 comprises 14 residues. Germline CDR1 and CDR2: SGHRS and YFSETQ. V is TRBV5-1 and J is TRBJ2-7, with D hard to call. The receptor's source is a man aged 18 to 30 with HIV. Material: unsorted PBMCs, obtained at the start of antiretroviral therapy, before treatment. The chain's CDR3 is CASSLKGPSYEQYF. The CDR3 nucleotides are TGCGCCAGCAGCTTGAAAGGGCCGTCCTACGAGCAGTACTTC. The complete variable domain, with remaining parts taken from reference TRBV5-1 and TRBJ2-7, reads KAGVTQTPRYLIKTRGQQVTLSCSPISGHRSVSWYQQTPGQGLQFLFEYFSETQRNKGNFPGRFSGRQFSNSRSEMNVSTLELGDSALYLCASSLKGPSYEQYFGPGTRLTVT.